Listed below are T cell receptor beta chains from one sample, sequenced in a study of cytomegalovirus exposure and HLA in healthy donors. Clones were read by immunoSEQ multiplex PCR, and TCRdb kept only the in-frame ones, dropping some. The sample lists some 90,000 clones, 65% to 75% seen once, with 13% to 15% in the top ten. What was sequenced was PBMCs. These receptors came from an older woman in good health and CMV-seropositive. Both conserved end residues are part of each CDR3. D genes are given only for firm matches. Size is stated for part of the rows, as once, few or many counts, or as a class when the clone is expanded.

abundance,v_gene,d_gene,j_gene,CDR3aa,CDR3nt
-,TRBV27,-,TRBJ1-5,CASSFTYSNQPQHF,TGTGCCAGCAGTTTCACTTATAGCAATCAGCCCCAGCATTTT
-,TRBV20-1,TRBD1,TRBJ1-1,CSAGQGKAFF,TGCAGTGCTGGACAGGGTAAGGCTTTCTTT
-,TRBV29-1,-,TRBJ1-4,CSVDPGVDEKLFF,TGCAGCGTCGATCCAGGGGTAGATGAAAAACTGTTTTTT
few,TRBV29-1,-,TRBJ1-5,CSVAEDSRNQPQHF,TGCAGCGTTGCAGAGGACAGCCGCAATCAGCCCCAGCATTTT
-,TRBV6-5,-,TRBJ2-5,CASSSGNQETQYF,TGTGCCAGCAGCTCCGGGAACCAAGAGACCCAGTACTTC
few,TRBV5-6,TRBD1,TRBJ2-1,CASSLIGQGNEQFF,TGTGCCAGCAGCTTGATCGGACAGGGTAATGAGCAGTTCTTC
once,TRBV10-3,-,TRBJ2-2,CAISGLEVGELFF,TGTGCCATCAGTGGGTTGGAGGTCGGGGAGCTGTTTTTT
-,TRBV5-6,TRBD2,TRBJ2-5,CASSLLAGDRETQYF,TGTGCCAGCAGCTTACTAGCGGGAGATAGGGAGACCCAGTACTTC
-,TRBV5-1,TRBD2,TRBJ2-1,CASSLLGSGEVGEQFF,TGCGCCAGCAGCTTGTTGGGTAGCGGGGAGGTCGGTGAGCAGTTCTTC
-,TRBV9,TRBD1,TRBJ1-1,CASSARQGDGTEASF,TGTGCCAGCAGCGCACGACAGGGCGATGGCACTGAAGCTTCCTTT
-,TRBV29-1,TRBD2,TRBJ2-7,CSVEGDTGLAGGYEQYF,TGCAGCGTTGAAGGAGACACGGGACTAGCGGGAGGGTACGAGCAGTACTTC
-,TRBV25-1,TRBD1,TRBJ2-2,CASSEFSAGTGPGELFF,TGTGCCAGCAGTGAATTTTCGGCAGGGACAGGTCCCGGGGAGCTGTTTTTT
-,TRBV14,-,TRBJ2-7,CASSQGDRAYEQYF,TGTGCCAGCAGCCAAGGAGACAGAGCCTACGAGCAGTACTTC
-,TRBV29-1,-,TRBJ2-3,CSQSAADTQYF,TGCAGTCAATCGGCGGCAGATACGCAGTATTTT
few,TRBV7-3,-,TRBJ1-1,CASSFQENTEAFF,TGTGCCAGCAGCTTCCAGGAGAACACTGAAGCTTTCTTT
-,TRBV18,-,TRBJ2-1,CASSPSRGDEQFF,TGTGCCAGCTCACCATCCAGGGGCGATGAGCAGTTCTTC
-,TRBV6-5,-,TRBJ2-1,CASSYQGAGVNEQFF,TGTGCCAGCAGTTATCAGGGGGCGGGGGTCAATGAGCAGTTCTTC
-,TRBV9,TRBD1,TRBJ2-7,CASSRGLVYEQYF,TGTGCCAGCAGCAGGGGGCTCGTCTACGAGCAGTACTTC
-,TRBV6-5,-,TRBJ2-5,CASSNGGPRETQYF,TGTGCCAGCAGCAACGGGGGACCCCGAGAGACCCAGTACTTC
-,TRBV29-1,-,TRBJ1-1,CSVDGWGGANTEAFF,TGCAGCGTTGACGGTTGGGGGGGGGCAAACACTGAAGCTTTCTTT
few,TRBV27,-,TRBJ1-2,CASSLSRGNYGYTF,TGTGCCAGCAGTTTATCCCGGGGGAACTATGGCTACACCTTC
-,TRBV2,-,TRBJ2-7,CASTRDTHSYEQYF,TGTGCCAGCACTAGGGACACACACTCCTACGAGCAGTACTTC
-,TRBV11-2,-,TRBJ2-1,CASSFGGSYNEQFF,TGTGCCAGCAGCTTCGGTGGCTCCTACAATGAGCAGTTCTTC
-,TRBV19,TRBD1,TRBJ1-6,CASTGGTSYNSPLHF,TGTGCCAGTACAGGGGGCACCTCCTATAATTCACCCCTCCACTTT
-,TRBV29-1,-,TRBJ2-1,CSGGEQFF,TGCAGCGGCGGGGAACAGTTCTTC
-,TRBV6-5,TRBD1,TRBJ2-3,CASSMDRVTDTQYF,TGTGCCAGCAGTATGGACAGGGTCACAGATACGCAGTATTTT
-,TRBV29-1,TRBD1,TRBJ1-2,CSAGQGANYGYTF,TGCAGCGCCGGACAGGGTGCTAACTATGGCTACACCTTC
once,TRBV4-1,-,TRBJ2-3,CASSQMESTDTQYF,TGCGCCAGCAGCCAGATGGAGAGCACAGATACGCAGTATTTT
-,TRBV28,-,TRBJ1-5,CASSRQFRSNQPQHF,TGTGCCAGCAGTAGACAGTTCCGAAGCAATCAGCCCCAGCATTTT
few,TRBV2,-,TRBJ1-1,CASWGQLNTEAFF,TGTGCCAGCTGGGGACAACTAAACACTGAAGCTTTCTTT
-,TRBV9,-,TRBJ2-7,CASSVGGTGLHYEQYF,TGTGCCAGCAGCGTAGGAGGCACAGGGTTACACTACGAGCAGTACTTC
-,TRBV28,-,TRBJ1-2,CASSSHLTATNYGYTF,TGTGCCAGCAGCTCCCATCTGACAGCCACTAACTATGGCTACACCTTC